The rows below give T cell receptor beta chains drawn from one sample of a study of beta chain features in type 1 diabetes. Libraries were prepared by immunoSEQ multiplex PCR; TCRdb keeps only in-frame clonotypes and omits some of them. The table records over 120,000 clones, roughly a tenth of them present only once. The material sequenced was central memory CD4+ T cells from blood. The receptors here all came from a man aged 18 to 29 in good health. CDR3s include the opening cysteine and the closing phenylalanine or tryptophan. The order of the fields is D gene, J gene, V gene, clone size, CDR3 protein, CDR3 DNA. The D gene is left open where the match is weak. Only some rows state a clone size, as once, few, many or a class for expanded clones.

>.|TRBJ2-2|TRBV6-1|.
CASSARVRELFF
TGTGCCAGCAGTGCGAGGGTCCGGGAGCTGTTTTTT
>.|TRBJ1-1|TRBV5-1|.
CASSLSPRTATEAFF
TGCGCCAGCAGCTTGTCCCCGAGGACAGCCACTGAAGCTTTCTTT
>.|TRBJ1-2|TRBV5-1|.
CASSRGPQYGYTF
TGCGCCAGCAGCCGAGGGCCCCAATATGGCTACACCTTC
>.|TRBJ1-2|TRBV7-9|few
CASSSLSGSGGYTF
TGTGCCAGCAGCTCGTTGTCAGGGTCTGGAGGCTACACCTTC
>.|TRBJ2-3|TRBV13|.
CASSLRSGADTQYF
TGTGCCAGCAGCTTAAGGTCAGGGGCAGATACGCAGTATTTT
>TRBD1|TRBJ2-2|TRBV7-9|.
CASSLKGTGATGELFF
TGTGCCAGCAGCTTAAAGGGGACAGGGGCCACCGGGGAGCTGTTTTTT
>.|TRBJ1-4|TRBV11-2|few
CASSFWGTGGKLFF
TGTGCCAGCAGCTTTTGGGGCACCGGGGGAAAACTGTTTTTT
>.|TRBJ1-1|TRBV6-5|few
CASSRRGLGAFF
TGTGCCAGCAGCAGGAGGGGCCTAGGAGCTTTCTTT
>TRBD1|TRBJ1-2|TRBV5-4|.
CASSLSGTGVGGYTF
TGTGCCAGCAGCTTATCCGGGACAGGGGTTGGAGGCTACACCTTC
>.|TRBJ1-3|TRBV19|.
CASSMGDSSGNTIYF
TGTGCCAGTAGTATGGGAGATTCCTCTGGAAACACCATATATTTT
>.|TRBJ1-2|TRBV7-2|.
CASSLVHTSNYGYTF
TGTGCCAGCAGCTTAGTGCACACCTCTAACTATGGCTACACCTTC
>.|TRBJ1-5|TRBV2|.
CASSWANPVQPQHF
TGTGCCAGCAGCTGGGCCAACCCTGTACAGCCCCAGCATTTT
>TRBD2|TRBJ2-7|TRBV4-2|few
CASSQPSGGGYEQYF
TGTGCCAGCAGCCAACCTAGCGGGGGGGGCTACGAGCAGTACTTC
>.|TRBJ2-5|TRBV9|.
CASKGETQYF
TGTGCCAGCAAGGGGGAGACCCAGTACTTC
>.|TRBJ1-6|TRBV5-1|.
CASSSEGNSPLHF
TGCGCCAGCAGCTCGGAGGGGAATTCACCCCTCCACTTT
>.|TRBJ1-3|TRBV30|.
CAWSVGGSGNTIYF
TGTGCCTGGAGTGTGGGAGGGTCTGGAAACACCATATATTTT
>TRBD2|TRBJ2-3|TRBV20-1|.
CRVAGTDTQYF
TGCAGGGTAGCGGGAACAGATACGCAGTATTTT
>TRBD2|TRBJ2-1|TRBV4-2|.
CASSQGATSGGDEQFF
TGTGCCAGCAGCCAGGGGGCGACTAGCGGGGGTGATGAGCAGTTCTTC
>.|TRBJ2-3|TRBV6-6|.
CASSSTDTQYF
TGTGCCAGCAGTTCGACAGATACGCAGTATTTT
>.|TRBJ1-1|TRBV7-8|many
CASSQGGEAFF
TGTGCCAGCAGCCAAGGGGGTGAAGCTTTCTTT
>.|TRBJ1-5|TRBV7-8|.
CASSWGDGAQPQHF
TGTGCCAGCAGCTGGGGGGACGGAGCTCAGCCCCAGCATTTT
>.|TRBJ2-7|TRBV15|.
CATSRGTTGKQYF
TGTGCCACCAGCAGAGGGACAACTGGGAAGCAGTACTTC
>.|TRBJ2-7|TRBV6-5|few
CASSYAGAREQYF
TGTGCCAGCAGTTACGCGGGGGCTCGGGAGCAGTACTTC
>.|TRBJ1-4|TRBV6-6|.
CASSHWTDNEKLFF
TGTGCCAGCAGCCATTGGACAGACAATGAAAAACTGTTTTTT
>.|TRBJ1-1|TRBV29-1|few
CSVDPGLRTEAFF
TGCAGCGTTGATCCAGGGTTGCGCACTGAAGCTTTCTTT
>.|TRBJ2-7|TRBV10-3|many
CAISDTGEQYF
TGTGCCATCAGTGATACAGGGGAGCAGTACTTC
>TRBD2|TRBJ2-1|TRBV9|.
CASSKAGGPEQFF
TGTGCCAGCAGCAAGGCGGGGGGGCCTGAGCAGTTCTTC
>.|TRBJ1-4|TRBV7-6|many
CASSLGGNNEKLFF
TGTGCCAGCAGCTTAGGCGGCAATAATGAAAAACTGTTTTTT
>TRBD1|TRBJ2-7|TRBV7-2|few
CASSIRTGGPYEQYF
TGTGCCAGCAGCATACGGACAGGGGGCCCCTACGAGCAGTACTTC
>.|TRBJ1-6|TRBV6-5|few
CASITGGGYNSPLHF
TGTGCCAGCATCACCGGGGGAGGCTATAATTCACCCCTCCACTTT
>TRBD1|TRBJ1-3|TRBV6-5|few
CASSSGQGTGNTIYF
TGTGCCAGCAGTTCCGGACAGGGTACTGGAAACACCATATATTTT
>TRBD2|TRBJ2-5|TRBV7-2|few
CASSLTRGGLQETQYF
TGTGCCAGCAGCTTAACCCGGGGGGGGCTCCAAGAGACCCAGTACTTC
>.|TRBJ2-1|TRBV7-9|many
CASSFFRRSYNEQFF
TGTGCCAGCAGCTTTTTTCGGAGATCCTACAATGAGCAGTTCTTC
>.|TRBJ1-2|TRBV28|.
CASSLAGGGYTF
TGTGCCAGCAGTTTAGCTGGGGGCGGCTACACCTTC
>TRBD1|TRBJ2-7|TRBV29-1|.
CSVQTGGREQYF
TGCAGCGTCCAGACAGGGGGTCGGGAGCAGTACTTC
>TRBD1|TRBJ1-3|TRBV2|.
CASSGQGGFSGNTIYF
TGTGCCAGCAGCGGACAGGGGGGATTCTCTGGAAACACCATATATTTT
>.|TRBJ2-7|TRBV11-2|.
CASSSLRDRLYEQYF
TGTGCCAGCAGCTCGTTGCGGGACAGACTCTACGAGCAGTACTTC
>.|TRBJ1-5|TRBV28|.
CASRVGGNQPQHF
TGTGCCAGCAGAGTGGGCGGGAATCAGCCCCAGCATTTT
>TRBD2|TRBJ2-7|TRBV7-8|few
CASSPGLYTYEQYF
TGTGCCAGCAGCCCGGGACTATATACCTACGAGCAGTACTTC
>TRBD1|TRBJ2-5|TRBV30|.
CAYRGTQETQYF
TGTGCCTACAGGGGCACCCAAGAGACCCAGTACTTC
>.|TRBJ1-2|TRBV29-1|.
CSVLDSALDGYTF
TGCAGCGTTTTGGACAGTGCATTGGATGGCTACACCTTC
>TRBD1|TRBJ1-3|TRBV2|few
CASSQAGGPGNTIYF
TGTGCCAGCAGCCAAGCAGGGGGCCCTGGAAACACCATATATTTT
>TRBD1|TRBJ2-7|TRBV6-1|few
CASSLQGAKDEQYF
TGTGCCAGCAGCCTCCAGGGGGCGAAGGACGAGCAGTACTTC
>.|TRBJ1-5|TRBV7-2|.
CASSFQTMGGNQPQHF
TGTGCCAGCAGCTTTCAAACGATGGGCGGCAATCAGCCCCAGCATTTT
>.|TRBJ2-3|TRBV29-1|few
CSVAGFGDTQYF
TGCAGCGTTGCGGGGTTTGGAGATACGCAGTATTTT
>.|TRBJ1-5|TRBV28|few
CASSLRGGGPQPQHF
TGTGCCAGCAGTTTACGCGGGGGAGGGCCTCAGCCCCAGCATTTT
>TRBD1|TRBJ2-3|TRBV7-8|few
CASSSSDRGNTQYF
TGTGCCAGCAGCTCGTCTGACAGGGGTAATACGCAGTATTTT
>TRBD1|TRBJ2-7|TRBV30|.
CAWDPGTGNYEQYF
TGTGCCTGGGACCCCGGGACAGGGAACTACGAGCAGTACTTC
>.|TRBJ2-2|TRBV4-3|few
CASSQAAQGTGELFF
TGCGCCAGCAGCCAGGCAGCACAGGGAACCGGGGAGCTGTTTTTT
>TRBD1|TRBJ1-2|TRBV19|.
CASSLNRGDYGYTF
TGTGCCAGTAGCCTAAACAGGGGGGACTATGGCTACACCTTC
>TRBD1|TRBJ2-7|TRBV5-5|.
CASSPRDRENEQYF
TGTGCCAGCAGCCCCCGGGACAGGGAGAACGAGCAGTACTTC
>.|TRBJ1-6|TRBV6-5|.
CASSYFPGANSPLHF
TGTGCCAGCAGTTATTTTCCAGGGGCTAATTCACCCCTCCACTTT
>TRBD1|TRBJ2-3|TRBV11-2|.
CASSLGQSTDTQYF
TGTGCCAGCAGCTTGGGACAGAGCACAGATACGCAGTATTTT